One sample yielded the 29 T cell receptor beta chains listed below, sequenced in a study of T cell responses to AZD1222 COVID-19 vaccine. The protocol was immunoSEQ multiplex PCR, while the TCRdb copy is restricted to in-frame clones and leaves out a portion. The data contain about 97,000 clones, about nine tenths of them singletons. This specimen was peripheral blood, taken on day 0 of AZD1222 vaccination. Receptors originate from an adult in good health.

V gene TRBV28 combines with J gene TRBJ1-4; maybe TRBD1 (6 bases). CDR1 MDHEN and CDR2 SYDVKM come from the germline V gene. Trimming took 5 bases from V and 6 from J, leaving 16 bases between them. This CDR3 comprises 15 residues. The CDR3 DNA follows: TGTGCCAGCAGTCCCACAGGGTTCCTTGATGAAAAACTGTTTTTT. It is translated as CASSPTGFLDEKLFF. The variable domain in full, with the rest retrieved from reference TRBV28 and TRBJ1-4, is DVKVTQSSRYLVKRTGEKVFLECVQDMDHENMFWYRQDPGLGLRLIYFSYDVKMKEKGDIPEGYSVSREKKERFSLILESASTNQTSMYLCASSPTGFLDEKLFFGSGTQLSVL.

This chain joins TRBV29-1 and TRBJ2-2; D perhaps matches TRBD1 (6 bases). V shed 5 bases and J shed 5 bases, with 9 bases lying between them. Germline V CDR1 and CDR2: SQVTM, ANQGSEA. The CDR3 loop spans 12 amino acids. CDR3 loop: CSVYQGTGELFF. The CDR3 coding sequence is TGCAGCGTTTATCAGGGGACCGGGGAGCTGTTTTTT.

This clone was detected only once. CDR3 nucleotides: TGCGCCAGCAGCATTGGACAGGACGGTTCACCCCTCCACTTT. Its protein is CASSIGQDGSPLHF. V usage is TRBV5-1 and J usage is TRBJ1-6; 7 bases fit TRBD1. CDR3 length equals 14 residues. Germline V gives CDR1 SGHRS, CDR2 YFSETQ. V was clipped by 4 bases and J by 9 bases; unmatched bases: 7.

This chain uses TRBV2 with TRBJ2-7; D uncertain. CDR1 SNHLY and CDR2 FYNNEI come from the germline V gene. The V end was cut by 6 bases, the J end by 4 bases, with 13 bases between. CDR3 length: 13 residues. The CDR3 nucleotides read TGTGCCAGCAGGTGGGGTTTAGGTTACGAGCAGTACTTC. Amino acids: CASRWGLGYEQYF. Full variable domain (missing parts from reference TRBV2 and TRBJ2-7): EPEVTQTPSHQVTQMGQEVILRCVPISNHLYFYWYRQILGQKVEFLVSFYNNEISEKSEIFDDQFSVERPDGSNFTLKIRSTKLEDSAMYFCASRWGLGYEQYFGPGTRLTVT.

The chain is built from TRBV29-1 and TRBJ2-1; weak D call: TRBD1 (6 bases). The CDR3 runs to 17 residues. Germline V lookup: CDR1 SQVTM, CDR2 ANQGSEA. Trimming removed 3 bases from V and 4 bases from J, with 22 bases in between. The chain's CDR3 is CSVEKWGQQTLYNEQFF. CDR3 nucleotides: TGCAGCGTTGAGAAGTGGGGACAACAAACCTTATACAATGAGCAGTTCTTC.

The V call is TRBV11-2, the J call TRBJ1-4; 11 bases are a match to TRBD1. J lost 8 bases, V lost 4 bases, and 9 bases had no gene match. From germline, CDR1 is SGHAT and CDR2 FQNNGV. CDR3 size: 16 residues. This chain's CDR3 is CASSWDRGDLSEKLFF. The CDR3 DNA is TGTGCCAGCAGCTGGGACAGGGGGGATTTATCGGAAAAACTGTTTTTT.

The rearrangement links TRBV19 to TRBJ1-5; a possible D gene is TRBD1 (5 bases). Trimming cost V 5 bases and J 7 bases, with 15 bases left between them. The CDR3 is made up of 14 amino acids. Looked up from germline, CDR1 is LNHDA and CDR2 is SQIVND (reference sequence). CDR3 nucleotide sequence: TGTGCCAGTAGTTCCGGGGTTGGGGCACAGCCCCAGCATTTT. Protein product: CASSSGVGAQPQHF.

J is TRBJ1-1 and V is TRBV7-2; 10 bases align to TRBD1. The CDR3 length is 13 residues. The V gene's germline CDR1 is SGHTA and CDR2 FQGNSA. Trimming cost V 6 bases and J 4 bases; bases outside gene matches: 2. The CDR3 is CASRRTGGTEAFF. CDR3 DNA: TGTGCCAGCAGAAGGACAGGGGGCACTGAAGCTTTCTTT.

This clone showed up just a few times. The V gene is TRBV4-1, the J gene TRBJ1-1, with D possibly matching TRBD1 (5 bases). CDR1 MGHRA and CDR2 YSYEKL come from the germline V gene. There are 14 residues in the CDR3. Trimming took off 0 bases at V and 7 bases at J, with 12 bases between the two ends. The CDR3 sequence is CASSQDGLRGEAFF. For the CDR3, the DNA is TGCGCCAGCAGCCAAGATGGGTTGAGGGGTGAAGCTTTCTTT.

The genes are TRBV6-1 and TRBJ2-3; TRBD2 might be the D (6 bases). The CDR3 spans 16 residues. Germline V lookup: CDR1 MNHNS, CDR2 SASEGT. V shed 2 bases and J shed 3 bases, with 15 bases lying between them. CDR3 amino acids: CASSEIGGIWTDTQYF. The CDR3 DNA is TGTGCCAGCAGTGAAATCGGAGGGATCTGGACAGATACGCAGTATTTT.

The genes are TRBV7-6 and TRBJ2-7, with a tentative D call TRBD1 (5 bases). V lost 3 bases and J 7 bases, leaving 10 bases between the germline ends. Germline assignment: CDR1 SGHVS and CDR2 FNYEAQ. There are 12 residues in the CDR3. CDR3 loop: CASSFVGREQYF. CDR3 coding DNA: TGTGCCAGCAGCTTTGTGGGGCGAGAGCAGTACTTC. Together with reference TRBV7-6 and TRBJ2-7, the CDR3 gives the full variable domain: GAGVSQSPRYKVTKRGQDVALRCDPISGHVSLYWYRQALGQGPEFLTYFNYEAQQDKSGLPNDRFSAERPEGSISTLTIQRTEQRDSAMYRCASSFVGREQYFGPGTRLTVT.

CDR3: CASSQGVGGYEQYF. DNA of the CDR3: TGTGCCAGCAGCCAAGGGGTGGGGGGATACGAGCAGTACTTC. The genes are TRBV3-1 (or the pseudogene TRBV3-2) and TRBJ2-7, with D maybe TRBD2 (6 bases). The germline CDR1 and CDR2 sequences are LGHDT and YNNKEL (reference sequence). V was cut by 1 base and J by 4 bases, with 11 bases left in between. The CDR3 runs 14 residues.

V is TRBV29-1 and J is TRBJ1-2; TRBD1 is a possible D gene (6 bases). From germline, CDR1 is SQVTM and CDR2 ANQGSEA. The CDR3 has 12 amino acids. The V end was cut by 3 bases, the J end by 8 bases, with 13 bases between. The CDR3 protein is CSVDQGFYGYTF. DNA of the CDR3: TGCAGCGTTGACCAGGGGTTCTACGGCTACACCTTC. The variable domain in full, completed from reference TRBV29-1 and TRBJ1-2, reads SAVISQKPSRDICQRGTSLTIQCQVDSQVTMMFWYRQQPGQSLTLIATANQGSEATYESGFVIDKFPISRPNLTFSTLTVSNMSPEDSSIYLCSVDQGFYGYTFGSGTRLTVV.

This clone has just one count. This CDR3 is CASYSTGEYEKLFF. CDR3 sequence (DNA): TGTGCCAGTTACTCGACAGGGGAATATGAAAAACTGTTTTTT. The chain recombines TRBV28 with TRBJ1-4, with 8 bases fitting TRBD1. Germline CDR1 and CDR2: MDHEN and SYDVKM. This CDR3 is built from 14 residues. V gave up 9 bases and J gave up 6 bases; unmatched junction bases: 9.

The chain has TRBV28 and TRBJ1-3; D gene ambiguous. CDR1 and CDR2 from the germline V gene are MDHEN and SYDVKM. V lost 8 bases and J lost 3, with 11 bases in between. There are 13 residues in the CDR3. CDR3 nucleotides: TGTGCCAGCTACCTCGGGAGTGGAAACACCATATATTTT. It is translated as CASYLGSGNTIYF.

CDR3 in DNA: TGTGCCAGCAGCCAAGGGACAGCGGGCTACACCTTC. This gives the protein CASSQGTAGYTF. The genes are TRBV3-1 (or the pseudogene TRBV3-2) and TRBJ1-2; the D gene is possibly TRBD1 (6 bases). V was clipped by 1 base and J by 8 bases, with 8 bases between them. Germline lookup yields CDR1 LGHDT and CDR2 YNNKEL (reference sequence). The CDR3 has 12 residues.

This clone was recorded only once. The rearrangement joins TRBV30 to TRBJ1-1, with D maybe TRBD1 (5 bases). CDR1 GTSNPN and CDR2 SVGIG come from the germline V gene (reference sequence). The CDR3 spans 14 residues. The V end lost 5 bases, the J end lost 4 bases, and 17 bases lay between the germline ends. The CDR3, as DNA: TGTGCCTGGGGCCGGGGGGGAATTAGCACTGAAGCTTTCTTT. Protein sequence: CAWGRGGISTEAFF.

This sequence joins TRBV28 and TRBJ2-2; TRBD2 aligns across 8 bases. This CDR3 is 15 amino acids long. V lost 3 bases, J lost 6 bases, and 6 bases stayed unmatched. Per the germline V gene, CDR1 is MDHEN and CDR2 is SYDVKM. The CDR3 region has the DNA TGTGCCAGCAGTTTGCGGGGGGCGCGTCCCGGGGAGCTGTTTTTT. Its translation is CASSLRGARPGELFF.

For the CDR3, the DNA is TGTGCCAGCAGCTTGCTGGGGGACCCTCGATACAATGAGCAGTTCTTC. Its protein product is CASSLLGDPRYNEQFF. V is TRBV5-5 and J is TRBJ2-1; D tentatively fits TRBD1 or TRBD2 (5 bases each). Germline V gene lookup returns CDR1 SGHKS and CDR2 YYEKEE (reference sequence). Trimming left V 1 base short and J 4 bases short, with 15 bases between. The CDR3 has 16 amino acids.

CDR3 sequence: CASSSQPGQLNSPLHF. The CDR3 nucleotides are TGCGCCAGCAGCTCTCAACCGGGACAGCTGAATTCACCCCTCCACTTT. V gene TRBV5-1 combines with J gene TRBJ1-6; 7 bases line up with TRBD1. The CDR3 covers 16 residues. The V gene's germline CDR1 is SGHRS and CDR2 YFSETQ. J lost 7 bases, V lost 3 bases, and 10 bases had no gene match.

This clone was recorded only once. One end of the junction is discordant with germline, which a read error may explain. The rearrangement links TRBV6-1 to TRBJ1-1, with TRBD1 matching 10 bases. Germline V gives CDR1 MNHNS, CDR2 SASEGT. This CDR3 contains 14 residues. CDR3 sequence: CASGETGGDTEAFF. CDR3 coding DNA: TGTGCCAGCGGTGAGACAGGGGGCGACACTGAAGCTTTCTTT.

Regarding this clone: This CDR3 is also generated by other DNA sequences in the sample. V usage is TRBV5-5 and J usage is TRBJ1-1; TRBD1 is a possible D gene (6 bases). The ends were cut back, 0 bases at V and 5 bases at J, with 20 bases in the middle. The CDR3 contains 17 residues. The germline CDR1 and CDR2 sequences are SGHKS and YYEKEE (reference sequence). The CDR3 spells CASSLEGGAAGTTEAFF. The CDR3 bases are TGTGCCAGCAGCTTGGAGGGGGGTGCGGCGGGGACGACTGAAGCTTTCTTT.

This chain joins TRBV13 and TRBJ1-3; no clear D. The CDR3 is 15 residues long. Looked up from germline, CDR1 is PRHDT and CDR2 is FYEKMQ (reference sequence). Deletions cut 4 bases from V and 0 bases from J, with 10 bases between. The CDR3 protein is CASSYDRDSGNTIYF. CDR3 coding DNA: TGTGCCAGCAGCTATGACCGGGACTCTGGAAACACCATATATTTT.

The rearrangement links TRBV2 to TRBJ2-2; no clear D gene. The V and J ends lost 6 bases and 0 bases respectively, with 14 bases between them. Germline V gene data show CDR1 as SNHLY and CDR2 as FYNNEI. The CDR3 extends over 16 amino acids. Written as DNA, the CDR3 is TGTGCCAGCAGGGTCGCGAGTATTGCGAACACCGGGGAGCTGTTTTTT. It specifies CASRVASIANTGELFF.

V usage is TRBV2 and J usage is TRBJ2-1, with D tentatively TRBD1 (6 bases). The CDR3 spans 13 residues. Trimming cost V 7 bases and J 9 bases, with 16 bases left between them. Germline CDR1 reads SNHLY; CDR2 reads FYNNEI. CDR3 residues: CASNAQRDIEQFF. The CDR3 DNA reads TGTGCCAGCAACGCGCAAAGGGACATTGAGCAGTTCTTC.

The genes are TRBV3-1 (or the pseudogene TRBV3-2) and TRBJ1-1; a possible D gene is TRBD1 (5 bases). The CDR3 totals 13 residues. Germline assignment: CDR1 LGHDT and CDR2 YNNKEL (reference sequence). V was pared by 3 bases and J by 11 bases, with 16 bases between. The DNA for the CDR3 is TGTGCCAGCAGCCAGGAAACAGGTTACGACGCTTTCTTT. This codes for CASSQETGYDAFF.

The V call is TRBV7-8, the J call TRBJ1-2; D unresolved. Germline V gives CDR1 SGHVS, CDR2 FQNEAQ. The V end was cut by 5 bases, the J end by 7 bases, with 17 bases between. This CDR3 region has 14 residues. CDR3 sequence reads: CASSLGGVSAGYTF. The CDR3 nucleotides are TGTGCCAGCAGCCTAGGTGGGGTATCGGCTGGCTACACCTTC.

The V and J genes are TRBV3-1 (or the pseudogene TRBV3-2) and TRBJ2-4; the D gene is possibly TRBD2 (6 bases). Deletions cut 4 bases from V and 1 base from J, with 8 bases between. Germline CDR1 and CDR2: LGHDT and YNNKEL (reference sequence). The CDR3 loop spans 14 amino acids. The CDR3 sequence is CASSPGGAKNIQYF. The CDR3 nucleotides read TGTGCCAGCAGCCCCGGAGGGGCCAAAAACATTCAGTACTTC.

The rearrangement uses TRBV11-1 and TRBJ2-7, with 10 bases lining up with TRBD1. Germline CDR1 and CDR2: SGHAT and FQDESV (reference sequence). The CDR3 sequence is 16 residues long. The ends lost 5 bases at V and 2 bases at J; junction bases unmatched: 9. CDR3 loop: CASSLLGTGETYEQYF. The CDR3 bases are TGTGCCAGCAGCCTCCTCGGGACAGGGGAGACCTACGAGCAGTACTTC.